Presented here are 26 T cell receptor beta chains from one specimen sequenced in a study of OX40 agonist ivuxolimab in advanced cancers. This table comes from immunoSEQ multiplex PCR, and its TCRdb copy is limited to in-frame clones, with some not included. The sample holds 60,000 to 70,000 clones, about 80% seen once. The specimen comprised CD4+ or CD8+ T cells sorted from blood, sampled in a trial of the OX40 agonist ivuxolimab. The receptors originated from an adult with an advanced solid tumor such as melanoma, head and neck, liver or kidney cancer.

This sequence joins TRBV13 and TRBJ1-1, with D hard to call. Germline V gives CDR1 PRHDT, CDR2 FYEKMQ (reference sequence). The CDR3 runs 13 residues. Trimming stripped 4 bases from V and 10 bases from J, with 16 bases between. Here the CDR3 reads CASSSGLLGRAFF. The DNA of the CDR3 is TGTGCCAGCAGCTCTGGTCTTCTTGGGCGAGCTTTCTTT.

The chain recombines TRBV30 with TRBJ2-7, with D maybe TRBD2 (6 bases). The CDR3 is 14 amino acids. Germline CDR1 and CDR2: GTSNPN and SVGIG (reference sequence). V was clipped by 0 bases and J by 3 bases, with 12 bases between them. For the CDR3, the DNA is TGTGCCTGGAGTGTACCTCTGGGGGGCTACGAGCAGTACTTC. This gives the protein CAWSVPLGGYEQYF.

This clone was detected only a few times. The V and J genes are TRBV5-8 and TRBJ2-1, with D perhaps matching TRBD1 or TRBD2 (5 bases each). Germline V CDR1 and CDR2: SGHTS, YDEGEE. This CDR3 has 12 residues. Trimming pared 4 bases from V and 10 bases from J, leaving 12 bases between. CDR3 region: CASSGGPWEQFF. The CDR3 DNA reads as TGTGCCAGCAGCGGGGGACCCTGGGAGCAGTTCTTC.

This rearrangement joins TRBV5-1 to TRBJ2-7; 7 bases match TRBD1. CDR1 is SGHRS and CDR2 is YFSETQ in the germline V gene. J lost 4 bases, V lost 0 bases, and 7 bases had no gene match. There are 15 residues in the CDR3. CDR3 protein: CASSLVSGQVYEQYF. For the CDR3, the DNA is TGCGCCAGCAGCTTGGTATCCGGACAGGTTTACGAGCAGTACTTC.

The chain uses TRBV4-2 and TRBJ2-1; D is uncertain. The CDR3 runs to 17 residues. CDR1 LGHNA and CDR2 YNFKEQ come from the germline V gene. Deletions cut 2 bases from V and 3 bases from J, with 17 bases between. This CDR3 is CASSQFLSGEVYNEQFF. CDR3 nucleotide sequence: TGTGCCAGCAGCCAATTTCTATCCGGTGAGGTCTACAATGAGCAGTTCTTC.

J is TRBJ1-3 and V is TRBV4-1, with 8 bases aligning to TRBD1. Germline V gene data show CDR1 as MGHRA and CDR2 as YSYEKL. J lost 0 bases, V lost 0 bases, and 4 bases had no gene match. The CDR3 is 17 amino acids. In DNA form, the CDR3 reads TGCGCCAGCAGCCAAGATTGGACAGGGAACTCTGGAAACACCATATATTTT. The encoded protein is CASSQDWTGNSGNTIYF.

The V gene is TRBV7-9, the J gene TRBJ1-3, with D possibly being TRBD1 (6 bases). The germline V gene has CDR1 SEHNR and CDR2 FQNEAQ (reference sequence). The CDR3 is 14 amino acids. The V end was cut by 5 bases, the J end by 1 base, with 9 bases between. CDR3: CASSKGQSGNTIYF. The CDR3 nucleotides are TGTGCCAGCAGCAAGGGACAATCTGGAAACACCATATATTTT.

The chain couples TRBV12-5 to TRBJ2-3; D remains unclear. From germline, CDR1 is LGHNT and CDR2 FRNRAP. The V and J ends lost 5 bases and 5 bases respectively, with 8 bases between them. This CDR3 region has 12 residues. The CDR3 sequence is CASGLGRDTQYF. CDR3 bases: TGTGCTAGTGGTCTGGGCCGAGATACGCAGTATTTT. The full variable domain, rest sourced from reference TRBV12-5 and TRBJ2-3, is DARVTQTPRHKVTEMGQEVTMRCQPILGHNTVFWYRQTMMQGLELLAYFRNRAPLDDSGMPKDRFSAEMPDATLATLKIQPSEPRDSAVYFCASGLGRDTQYFGPGTRLTVL.

The count of this clone is one. CDR3 DNA sequence: TGTGCCAGCAGTGACGACCTAGCTAACTATGGCTACACCTTC. Its translation is CASSDDLANYGYTF. The chain links TRBV16 to TRBJ1-2; the D is unclear. The CDR3 is made up of 14 amino acids. Germline CDR1 and CDR2: KGHSY and FQNENV. Trimming pared 6 bases from V and 0 bases from J, leaving 11 bases between.

V and J are TRBV7-2 and TRBJ2-6, with a weak D call TRBD1 (7 bases). Germline assignment: CDR1 SGHTA and CDR2 FQGNSA. V was pared by 5 bases and J by 4 bases, with 15 bases between. The CDR3 runs 16 residues. This CDR3 reads CASSPQGGAGANVLTF. DNA of the CDR3: TGTGCCAGCAGCCCTCAGGGGGGAGCCGGGGCCAACGTCCTGACTTTC.

The chain is built from TRBV5-6 and TRBJ1-5; TRBD1 might be the D (5 bases). V lost 3 bases, J lost 3 bases, and 10 bases lay in between. This CDR3 spans 14 amino acids. CDR1 is SGHDT and CDR2 is YYEEEE in the germline V gene. The DNA for the CDR3 is TGTGCCAGCAGCTCAGGGACCTACAATCAGCCCCAGCATTTT. Translated, it gives CASSSGTYNQPQHF.

The V gene is TRBV7-2, the J gene TRBJ2-7; 7 bases are a match to TRBD2. CDR3 length: 15 amino acids. V lost 5 bases to trimming and J lost 3 bases; unmatched junction nucleotides: 10. The V gene's germline CDR1 is SGHTA and CDR2 FQGNSA. The CDR3 loop reads CASSAAEGLVYEQYF. The CDR3 DNA sequence: TGTGCCAGCAGCGCCGCCGAAGGACTAGTCTACGAGCAGTACTTC.

This sequence joins TRBV6-1 and TRBJ1-2, with D hard to call. Germline-derived CDR1 and CDR2 are MNHNS and SASEGT. V was shortened by 1 base and J by 4 bases, with 10 bases between the two germline ends. There are 14 residues in the CDR3. CDR3 in DNA: TGTGCCAGCAGTGAAGGAGGGCGTATCTATGGCTACACCTTC. It is translated as CASSEGGRIYGYTF.

The chain combines TRBV27 with TRBJ2-2, with D possibly being TRBD2 (6 bases). The CDR3 is 15 amino acids. The germline V gene encodes CDR1 MNHEY and CDR2 SMNVEV (reference sequence). Trimming left V 5 bases short and J 4 bases short, with 14 bases between. CDR3 nucleotide sequence: TGTGCCAGCAGTCTAGGAGGGTCCCGCACCGGGGAGCTGTTTTTT. Protein product: CASSLGGSRTGELFF.

Only one count was recorded for this clone. The chain carries TRBV10-1 and TRBJ1-1, with 9 nucleotides matching TRBD1. Germline assignment: CDR1 WNHNN and CDR2 SYGVQD (reference sequence). CDR3 length: 16 residues. V shed 2 bases and J 4 bases; nucleotides not matched to a gene: 8. The CDR3 loop is CASSEEQGALGTEAFF. The CDR3 DNA sequence: TGCGCCAGCAGTGAGGAACAGGGGGCGCTTGGCACTGAAGCTTTCTTT.

This clone was seen a handful of times. Other nucleotide sequences in the sample specify the same CDR3. The chain has TRBV7-2 and TRBJ2-3; D unclear. V was shortened by 0 bases and J by 2 bases, with 6 bases between the two germline ends. CDR1 SGHTA and CDR2 FQGNSA come from the germline V gene. CDR3 size: 14 residues. The CDR3 protein is CASSLAQHTDTQYF. The CDR3 DNA sequence: TGTGCCAGCAGCTTAGCGCAGCACACAGATACGCAGTATTTT.

This clone was seen more than once but under ten times. This chain joins TRBV28 and TRBJ2-7; unclear D gene. This CDR3 spans 10 amino acids. Trimming pared 10 bases from V and 4 bases from J, leaving 8 bases between. Per germline, CDR1 MDHEN and CDR2 SYDVKM. CDR3 bases: TGTGCCACTCTTCTTTACGAGCAGTACTTC. Encoded protein: CATLLYEQYF.

The chain is built from TRBV10-3 and TRBJ2-5; tentative D call: TRBD2 (6 bases). The germline V gene encodes CDR1 ENHRY and CDR2 SYGVKD. The CDR3 is made up of 14 amino acids. Trimming cost V 3 bases and J 4 bases, with 12 bases left between them. CDR3 DNA sequence: TGTGCCATCAGTGAACCAGGGAGGATAGAGACCCAGTACTTC. As protein: CAISEPGRIETQYF.

The chain links TRBV4-3 to TRBJ2-7; 8 nucleotides align to TRBD1. The CDR3 covers 14 residues. J lost 10 bases, V lost 0 bases, and 8 bases had no gene match. Germline V gives CDR1 LGHNA, CDR2 YSLEER. Here the CDR3 reads CASSQDSGGGFQYF. The CDR3 region has the DNA TGCGCCAGCAGCCAAGATTCAGGGGGCGGGTTTCAGTACTTC.

This chain uses TRBV15 with TRBJ2-7, with 7 bases aligning to TRBD2. The CDR3 has 15 amino acids. Losses at the gene ends were 8 bases for V and 1 base for J; bases not matched to a gene: 11. The germline gives CDR1 LNHNV, CDR2 YYDKDF (reference sequence). The CDR3 region has the DNA TGTGCCACCTCCGTCGAAAGCGGGGAGTCCTACGAGCAGTACTTC. Its protein is CATSVESGESYEQYF.

This clone has only a few counts. This chain uses TRBV6-5 with TRBJ1-2, with 7 bases that match TRBD1. This CDR3 has 15 amino acids. Trimming took 5 bases from V and 2 from J; bases not matched to a gene: 8. Per germline, CDR1 MNHEY and CDR2 SVGAGI. CDR3 in amino acids: CASSRPGTVNYGYTF. The CDR3 DNA reads TGTGCCAGCAGTCGTCCCGGGACAGTCAACTATGGCTACACCTTC.

The chain employs TRBV7-9 and TRBJ1-3; 7 bases align to TRBD1. J was trimmed by 2 bases and V by 7 bases; bases with no gene match: 8. Germline V gene sequence: CDR1 SEHNR, CDR2 FQNEAQ (reference sequence). The CDR3 is made up of 15 amino acids. Written as DNA, the CDR3 is TGTGCCAGCATCAAACCGACAGGGACTGGAAACACCATATATTTT. The encoded protein is CASIKPTGTGNTIYF.

The CDR3 reads CASSPQSGGYNEQFF. In DNA, the CDR3 is TGTGCCAGCAGTCCACAGAGCGGGGGTTACAATGAGCAGTTCTTC. The chain employs TRBV6-5 and TRBJ2-1; TRBD2 agrees at 8 bases. The trim removed 5 bases at V and 4 bases at J, leaving 7 bases unmatched. Germline loops: CDR1 MNHEY, CDR2 SVGAGI. There are 15 residues in the CDR3.

The chain employs TRBV30 and TRBJ1-2; D gene uncertain. Looked up from germline, CDR1 is GTSNPN and CDR2 is SVGIG (reference sequence). This CDR3 region has 16 residues. V lost 0 bases to trimming and J lost 0 bases, with 14 bases between them. CDR3 nucleotides: TGTGCCTGGAGTGTAGGTCCTACAGCTTCTAACTATGGCTACACCTTC. This sequence encodes CAWSVGPTASNYGYTF. Complete variable domain (other parts from reference TRBV30 and TRBJ1-2): SQTIHQWPATLVQPVGSPLSLECTVEGTSNPNLYWYRQAAGRGLQLLFYSVGIGQISSEVPQNLSASRPQDRQFILSSKKLLLSDSGFYLCAWSVGPTASNYGYTFGSGTRLTVV.

The CDR3 bases are TGTGCCAGCTGGGTGGTTTTGGATGGCTACACCTTC. Protein: CASWVVLDGYTF. This chain links TRBV19 with TRBJ1-2, with unresolved D. The CDR3 covers 12 residues. Germline CDR1 LNHDA, CDR2 SQIVND (reference sequence). Trimming took off 9 bases at V and 6 bases at J, with 14 bases between the two ends.

This chain connects TRBV4-1 to TRBJ2-7; either TRBD1 or TRBD2 may fit D (5 bases each). V shed 1 base and J shed 3 bases, with 16 bases lying between them. Germline lookup yields CDR1 MGHRA and CDR2 YSYEKL. This CDR3 spans 16 amino acids. CDR3 sequence (DNA): TGCGCCAGCAGCCAAGCCCCGCCGGGACGAAACTACGAGCAGTACTTC. Encoded protein: CASSQAPPGRNYEQYF.